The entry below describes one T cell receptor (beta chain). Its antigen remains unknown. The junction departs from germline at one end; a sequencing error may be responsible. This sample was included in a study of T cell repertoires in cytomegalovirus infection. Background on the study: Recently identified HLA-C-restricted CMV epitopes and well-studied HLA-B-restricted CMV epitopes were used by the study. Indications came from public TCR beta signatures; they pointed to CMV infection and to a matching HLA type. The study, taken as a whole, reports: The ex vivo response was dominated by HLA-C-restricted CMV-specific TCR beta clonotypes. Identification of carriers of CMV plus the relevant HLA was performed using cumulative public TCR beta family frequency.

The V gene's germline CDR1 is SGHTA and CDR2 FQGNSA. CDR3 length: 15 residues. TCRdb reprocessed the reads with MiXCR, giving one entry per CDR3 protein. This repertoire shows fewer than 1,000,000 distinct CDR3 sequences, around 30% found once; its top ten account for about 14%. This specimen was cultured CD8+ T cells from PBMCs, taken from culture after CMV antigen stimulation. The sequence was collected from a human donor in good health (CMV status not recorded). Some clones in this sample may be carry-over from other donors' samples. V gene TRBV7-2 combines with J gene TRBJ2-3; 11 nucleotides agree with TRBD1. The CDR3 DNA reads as TGTGCCAGCCAACCGAGGACAGGGGGCACTGATACGCAGTATTTT. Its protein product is CASQPRTGGTDTQYF.